The 27 T cell receptor beta chains reported below all come from one sample, sequenced in a study of cytomegalovirus exposure and HLA in healthy donors. PCR was performed using 60 Vbeta and 13 Jbeta primers. Data came from immunoSEQ multiplex PCR; TCRdb stores just in-frame clones and leaves some out. This sample has approximately 89,000 clones; about 85% occur once, and the top ten carry 6.5% to 9%. Sequenced sample: PBMCs. These receptors were taken from a man aged 35 to 55 in good health and CMV-seropositive.

The J gene is TRBJ2-7, the V gene TRBV11-2, with 7 bases fitting TRBD1. Germline lookup yields CDR1 SGHAT and CDR2 FQNNGV. This CDR3 is built from 14 residues. J was trimmed by 6 bases and V by 5 bases; bases with no gene match: 10. The CDR3 protein is CASSQPNRGAEQYF. The CDR3 bases are TGTGCCAGCAGCCAGCCTAACAGGGGCGCCGAGCAGTACTTC.

This clone appeared once. Lacking the conserved final phenylalanine or tryptophan, this CDR3 likely reflects a read error. The limits of the CDR3 on the DNA are not certain, so only TCRdb's listed CDR3 is given. V and J are TRBV5-4 and TRBJ2-3; the table names TRBD2, a call not compared with the DNA. With termini counted, the CDR3 has 11 amino acids. The germline V gene has CDR1 SGHNT and CDR2 YYREEE (reference sequence). The CDR3 loop is CASSAGTSGRR.

V and J are TRBV21-1 and TRBJ2-3; whether TRBD2, the table's D call, matches the DNA was not checked. TRBV21-1 is labeled a pseudogene. The CDR3 spans 20 residues. The CDR3 is CASSKVYRLAGATSTDTQYF. For the CDR3, the DNA is TGTGCCAGCAGCAAAGTGTATAGGCTAGCGGGAGCCACTAGCACAGATACGCAGTATTTT.

This clone was found once. Other DNA sequences in this specimen translate into the identical CDR3. The rearrangement links TRBV4-1 to TRBJ1-1; D is unresolved. Germline lookup yields CDR1 MGHRA and CDR2 YSYEKL. The length of the CDR3 is 14 residues. V shed 4 bases and J shed 0 bases, with 9 bases lying between them. This CDR3 reads CASSRGQMNTEAFF. In DNA form, the CDR3 reads TGCGCCAGCAGCCGCGGGCAGATGAACACTGAAGCTTTCTTT.

This clone turned up a few times. Other DNA sequences in the same sample also yield this CDR3. V gene TRBV19 combines with J gene TRBJ1-1, with D unresolved. Trimming took off 3 bases at V and 1 base at J, with 6 bases between the two ends. Germline V gene data show CDR1 as LNHDA and CDR2 as SQIVND (reference sequence). The CDR3 is made up of 13 amino acids. The CDR3 nucleotides read TGTGCCAGTAGTATTCGCGAGAACACTGAAGCTTTCTTT. As protein: CASSIRENTEAFF.

The chain couples TRBV18 to TRBJ2-7, with 13 bases matching TRBD2. The trim removed 2 bases at V and 4 bases at J, leaving 14 bases unmatched. The CDR3 loop spans 19 amino acids. Germline V gene lookup returns CDR1 KGHSH and CDR2 LQKENI. CDR3 sequence reads: CASSPTRTSGGALLYEQYF. The CDR3 bases are TGTGCCAGCTCACCAACACGAACTAGCGGGGGGGCCCTCTTGTACGAGCAGTACTTC. The entire variable domain, with the rest obtained from reference TRBV18 and TRBJ2-7, is as follows: NAGVMQNPRHLVRRRGQEARLRCSPMKGHSHVYWYRQLPEEGLKFMVYLQKENIIDESGMPKERFSAEFPKEGPSILRIQQVVRGDSAAYFCASSPTRTSGGALLYEQYFGPGTRLTVT.

The chain is built from TRBV7-2 and TRBJ1-4; 7 positions match TRBD1. The germline V gene encodes CDR1 SGHTA and CDR2 FQGNSA. Unmatched junction bases numbered 3, after V lost 6 bases and J lost 5 bases. The CDR3 runs 13 residues. In DNA, the CDR3 is TGTGCCAGCAGAGGACAGGTGAATGAAAAACTGTTTTTT. Translating gives CASRGQVNEKLFF.

This clone was recorded only once. The chain recombines TRBV21-1 with TRBJ2-1; the listed D gene, TRBD2, was not tested against the DNA. TRBV21-1 is shown as a pseudogene. The CDR3 runs to 20 residues. The CDR3 DNA is TGTGCCAGCAGCAAAGTCCCCGGGACTAGCGGGAGGAACTCCTACAATGAGCAGTTCTTC. Translating gives CASSKVPGTSGRNSYNEQFF.

V is TRBV18 and J is TRBJ1-1; D uncertain. The germline V gene encodes CDR1 KGHSH and CDR2 LQKENI. V was cut by 5 bases and J by 8 bases, with 15 bases left in between. The CDR3 length is 13 residues. CDR3 nucleotide sequence: TGTGCCAGCTCATCCACTGGTTCACGCGAAGCTTTCTTT. Amino acid sequence: CASSSTGSREAFF.

The V gene is TRBV18, the J gene TRBJ1-3; D possibly corresponds to TRBD1 (5 bases). Germline CDR1 and CDR2: KGHSH and LQKENI. Trimming took off 2 bases at V and 0 bases at J, with 8 bases between the two ends. The CDR3 runs to 15 residues. The chain's CDR3 is CASSPIRDSGNTIYF. CDR3 in DNA: TGTGCCAGCTCACCAATCAGGGACTCTGGAAACACCATATATTTT.

The V gene is TRBV7-2, the J gene TRBJ2-5; D may be TRBD1 (6 bases). The V gene lost 5 bases and the J gene lost 2 bases, with 12 bases spanning the gap. CDR3 length equals 14 residues. The germline CDR1 and CDR2 sequences are SGHTA and FQGNSA. The CDR3 DNA is TGTGCCAGCAGCGTACAGGGTTTTCAAGAGACCCAGTACTTC. Its translation: CASSVQGFQETQYF.

This clone occurred once. V usage is TRBV11-2 and J usage is TRBJ2-1, with TRBD2 matching over 13 bases. The CDR3 extends over 18 amino acids. With 4 bases clipped from V and 7 bases from J, the junction kept 13 bases outside the gene matches. Germline assignment: CDR1 SGHAT and CDR2 FQNNGV. The CDR3 spells CASSSGGALAGGRNEQFF. Here the CDR3 DNA reads TGTGCCAGCAGCTCCGGAGGGGCACTAGCGGGGGGGCGTAATGAGCAGTTCTTC.

The CDR3 loop is CASRGQGGQETQYF. CDR3 DNA sequence: TGCGCCAGCAGGGGACAGGGCGGTCAAGAGACCCAGTACTTC. This chain uses TRBV10-2 with TRBJ2-5; 9 bases match TRBD1. The V segment lost 6 bases and the J segment 2 bases; nucleotides outside the gene matches: 4. The CDR3 is 14 residues long. Germline V gene lookup returns CDR1 WSHSY and CDR2 SAAADI.

The rearrangement uses TRBV6-5 and TRBJ2-4; no firm D call. The CDR3 sequence is 12 residues long. V was shortened by 5 bases and J by 7 bases, with 9 bases between the two germline ends. Germline V CDR1 and CDR2: MNHEY, SVGAGI. The CDR3 reads CASSVPENIQYF. The CDR3 bases are TGTGCCAGCAGTGTCCCCGAGAACATTCAGTACTTC.

V is TRBV5-6 and J is TRBJ2-5; D gene unclear. The ends were cut back, 4 bases at V and 9 bases at J, with 22 bases in the middle. Germline V gene lookup returns CDR1 SGHDT and CDR2 YYEEEE. There are 15 residues in the CDR3. The CDR3 sequence: CASSQDNSPVMAQYF. CDR3 sequence (DNA): TGTGCCAGCAGCCAAGACAACTCTCCCGTGATGGCCCAGTACTTC.

The chain recombines TRBV5-4 with TRBJ2-1; 9 bases match TRBD2. Losses at the gene ends were 4 bases for V and 6 bases for J; bases not matched to a gene: 11. The germline CDR1 and CDR2 sequences are SGHNT and YYREEE (reference sequence). This CDR3 region has 16 residues. The CDR3 here is CASSPPGIAGVNEQFF. As DNA, the CDR3 is TGTGCCAGCAGCCCGCCCGGGATAGCGGGAGTCAATGAGCAGTTCTTC.

In this sample, this clone turned up a few times. Here the CDR3 DNA reads TGTGCCAGCAGCCGGACTAGCGGGGGTAAACTCTACGAGCAGTACTTC. This translates into CASSRTSGGKLYEQYF. The chain uses TRBV7-6 and TRBJ2-7; 13 bases are shared with TRBD2. CDR3 length: 16 amino acids. Germline V gene sequence: CDR1 SGHVS, CDR2 FNYEAQ. V lost 5 bases, J lost 3 bases, and 7 bases stayed unmatched.

The chain employs TRBV7-6 and TRBJ2-3, with a tentative D call TRBD2 (5 bases). This CDR3 has 15 residues. Between the trimmed V and J ends, which lost 5 bases and 3 bases, there was a span of 15 bases. Germline-derived CDR1 and CDR2 are SGHVS and FNYEAQ. The CDR3 loop is CASSPDWGTTDTQYF. DNA of the CDR3: TGTGCCAGCAGCCCGGACTGGGGAACGACAGATACGCAGTATTTT.

The chain uses TRBV19 and TRBJ2-3; 7 bases fit TRBD2. V trimming: 6 bases; J trimming: 0 bases; junction bases outside the gene matches: 6. Germline CDR1 reads LNHDA; CDR2 reads SQIVND (reference sequence). This CDR3 comprises 15 residues. The CDR3 reads CASSLLASSTDTQYF. The DNA of the CDR3 is TGTGCCAGTAGCTTACTAGCGTCTAGCACAGATACGCAGTATTTT.

The CDR3 bases are TGCAGCGCGACTAGCGGGGGCACAGATACGCAGTATTTT. Translation: CSATSGGTDTQYF. The rearrangement joins TRBV29-1 to TRBJ2-3; TRBD2 aligns across 11 bases. Looked up from germline, CDR1 is SQVTM and CDR2 is ANQGSEA. CDR3 length: 13 amino acids. V was pared by 7 bases and J by 1 base, with 1 base of the junction left unmatched.

This chain connects TRBV28 to TRBJ1-2; the match to TRBD1 covers 9 bases. The V segment lost 5 bases and the J segment 8 bases; nucleotides outside the gene matches: 12. The CDR3 contains 15 residues. CDR1 is MDHEN and CDR2 is SYDVKM in the germline V gene. The CDR3 spells CASSPTPDRGRGYTF. The CDR3 DNA is TGTGCCAGCAGTCCGACCCCGGACAGGGGCAGAGGCTACACCTTC.

This CDR3 reads CASKYRTSRSSYEQYF. The CDR3 bases are TGTGCCAGTAAATACCGGACTTCCAGGAGCTCCTACGAGCAGTACTTC. The chain combines TRBV28 with TRBJ2-7, with a weak D call TRBD2 (5 bases). Germline CDR1 is MDHEN and CDR2 is SYDVKM. The V end was cut by 9 bases, the J end by 0 bases, with 21 bases between. The CDR3 totals 16 residues.

The V call is TRBV5-1, the J call TRBJ2-2; 9 nucleotides match TRBD2. Looked up from germline, CDR1 is SGHRS and CDR2 is YFSETQ. Trimming took 1 base from V and 4 from J; bases not matched to a gene: 5. The CDR3 has 16 residues. The CDR3 protein is CASSLYSGGTTGELFF. In DNA form, the CDR3 reads TGCGCCAGCAGCTTGTATAGCGGGGGTACCACCGGGGAGCTGTTTTTT. Drawing the rest from reference TRBV5-1 and TRBJ2-2, the complete variable domain is KAGVTQTPRYLIKTRGQQVTLSCSPISGHRSVSWYQQTPGQGLQFLFEYFSETQRNKGNFPGRFSGRQFSNSRSEMNVSTLELGDSALYLCASSLYSGGTTGELFFGEGSRLTVL.

This clone was observed a few times. The chain joins TRBV5-1 to TRBJ2-7; 7 positions match TRBD1. There are 15 residues in the CDR3. Trimming at V came to 4 bases and at J to 0 bases, leaving 7 bases not matched to a gene. CDR1 and CDR2 (germline): SGHRS, YFSETQ. CDR3 residues: CASSATGQPSYEQYF. As DNA, the CDR3 is TGCGCCAGCAGCGCCACGGGACAGCCCTCCTACGAGCAGTACTTC. Filled out from reference TRBV5-1 and TRBJ2-7, the complete variable domain reads KAGVTQTPRYLIKTRGQQVTLSCSPISGHRSVSWYQQTPGQGLQFLFEYFSETQRNKGNFPGRFSGRQFSNSRSEMNVSTLELGDSALYLCASSATGQPSYEQYFGPGTRLTVT.

This rearrangement joins TRBV6-5 to TRBJ2-3; TRBD2 matches at 8 bases. Germline V lookup: CDR1 MNHEY, CDR2 SVGAGI. This CDR3 region has 15 residues. Trimming removed 5 bases from V and 0 bases from J; junction bases left unmatched: 4. Here the CDR3 reads CASSGGLVSTDTQYF. The CDR3 coding sequence is TGTGCCAGCAGTGGGGGACTAGTTAGCACAGATACGCAGTATTTT.

This clone was found a few times. The sample contains more than one DNA sequence encoding this CDR3. This chain links TRBV18 with TRBJ2-7, with 12 bases fitting TRBD2. Trimming cost V 2 bases and J 2 bases; bases outside gene matches: 1. Germline V gives CDR1 KGHSH, CDR2 LQKENI. The CDR3 has 15 amino acids. In DNA, the CDR3 is TGTGCCAGCTCACCAAGGACTAGCGGGGCCTACGAGCAGTACTTC. It yields the protein CASSPRTSGAYEQYF.

The chain combines TRBV19 with TRBJ1-2; the match to TRBD1 covers 7 bases. Trimming took 9 bases from V and 3 from J; bases not matched to a gene: 4. The V gene's germline CDR1 is LNHDA and CDR2 SQIVND (reference sequence). The CDR3 runs 12 residues. In DNA form, the CDR3 reads TGTGCCAGCTCGACAGGGCACTATGGCTACACCTTC. Amino acid sequence: CASSTGHYGYTF.